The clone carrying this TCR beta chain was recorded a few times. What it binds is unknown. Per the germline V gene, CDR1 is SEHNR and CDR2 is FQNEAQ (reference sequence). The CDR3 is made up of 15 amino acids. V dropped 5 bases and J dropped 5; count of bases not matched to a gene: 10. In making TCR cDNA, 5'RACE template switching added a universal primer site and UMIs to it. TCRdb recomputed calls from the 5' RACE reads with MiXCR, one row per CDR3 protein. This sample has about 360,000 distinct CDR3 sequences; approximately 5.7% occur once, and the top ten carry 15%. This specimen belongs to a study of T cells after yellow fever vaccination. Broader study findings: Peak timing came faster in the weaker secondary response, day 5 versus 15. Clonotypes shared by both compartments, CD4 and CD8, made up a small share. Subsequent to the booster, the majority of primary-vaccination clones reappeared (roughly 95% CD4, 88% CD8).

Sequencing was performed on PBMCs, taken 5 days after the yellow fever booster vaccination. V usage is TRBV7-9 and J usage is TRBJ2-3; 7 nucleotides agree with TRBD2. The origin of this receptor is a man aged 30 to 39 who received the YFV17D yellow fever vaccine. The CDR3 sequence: CASSPPGGPGDTQYF. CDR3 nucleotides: TGTGCCAGCAGCCCGCCGGGGGGTCCGGGAGATACGCAGTATTTT.